This T cell receptor beta chain was retrieved from a study of identical twins. This CDR3 has 15 residues. In germline, CDR1 is MNHNS, CDR2 SASEGT. Germline trimming cut 6 bases from V and 3 bases from J; bases unmatched to any gene: 9. Template switching supplied a universal primer site; unique molecular identifiers were carried on the cDNA. In TCRdb, the 5' RACE reads were re-called with MiXCR into one record per CDR3 protein. The repertoire includes approximately 620,000 distinct CDR3 sequences, roughly 8% of them detected once, and around 0.98% sits in the top ten. Study findings and constraints: Sequences that were beta out-of-frame showed weaker excess twin sharing.

This clonotype was found many times. Its specificity is unknown. Separately, the same data were catalogued under a study of yellow fever vaccine responses in identical twins.

The TCR comes from a woman between 18 and 29 years old in good health. The rearrangement joins TRBV6-1 to TRBJ2-7, with 9 nucleotides matching TRBD2. The specimen was PBMCs. CDR3 residues: CASSVSGGSNYEQYF. In DNA, the CDR3 is TGTGCCAGCAGCGTTAGCGGGGGTTCCAACTACGAGCAGTACTTC.